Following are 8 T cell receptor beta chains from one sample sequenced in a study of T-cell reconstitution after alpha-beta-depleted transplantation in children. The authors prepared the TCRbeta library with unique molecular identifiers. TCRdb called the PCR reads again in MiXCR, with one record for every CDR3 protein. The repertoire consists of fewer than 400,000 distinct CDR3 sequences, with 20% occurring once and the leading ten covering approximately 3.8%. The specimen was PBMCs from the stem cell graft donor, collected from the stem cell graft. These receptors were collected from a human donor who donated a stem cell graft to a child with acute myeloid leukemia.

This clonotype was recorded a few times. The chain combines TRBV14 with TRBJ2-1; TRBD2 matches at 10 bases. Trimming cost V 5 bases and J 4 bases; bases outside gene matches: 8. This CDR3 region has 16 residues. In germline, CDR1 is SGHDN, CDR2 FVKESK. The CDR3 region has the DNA TGTGCCAGCAGCTTCTTCATAGCGGGAGGATACAATGAGCAGTTCTTC. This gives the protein CASSFFIAGGYNEQFF.

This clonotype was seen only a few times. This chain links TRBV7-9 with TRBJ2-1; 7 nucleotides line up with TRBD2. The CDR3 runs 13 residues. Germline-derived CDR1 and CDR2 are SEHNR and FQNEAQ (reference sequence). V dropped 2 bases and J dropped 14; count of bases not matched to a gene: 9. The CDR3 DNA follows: TGTGCCAGCAGCTTATCCGGGAGGTTCGGGAAGTTCTTC. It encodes CASSLSGRFGKFF. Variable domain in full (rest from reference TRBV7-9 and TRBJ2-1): DTGVSQNPRHKITKRGQNVTFRCDPISEHNRLYWYRQTLGQGPEFLTYFQNEAQLEKSRLLSDRFSAERPKGSFSTLEIQRTEQGDSAMYLCASSLSGRFGKFFGPGTRLTVL.

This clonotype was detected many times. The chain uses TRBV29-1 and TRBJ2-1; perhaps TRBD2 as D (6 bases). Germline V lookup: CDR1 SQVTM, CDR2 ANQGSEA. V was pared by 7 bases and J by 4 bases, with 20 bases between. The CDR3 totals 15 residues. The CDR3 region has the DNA TGCAGCGCATCCGGGGGTGGAGGGCCATACAATGAGCAGTTCTTC. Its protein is CSASGGGGPYNEQFF.

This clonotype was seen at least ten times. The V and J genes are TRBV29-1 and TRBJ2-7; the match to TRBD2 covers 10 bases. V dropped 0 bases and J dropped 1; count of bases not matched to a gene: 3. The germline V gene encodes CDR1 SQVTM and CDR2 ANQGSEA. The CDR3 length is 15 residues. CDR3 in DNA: TGCAGCGTTGAAGAACCGGGACTAGCGTCCTACGAGCAGTACTTC. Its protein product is CSVEEPGLASYEQYF.

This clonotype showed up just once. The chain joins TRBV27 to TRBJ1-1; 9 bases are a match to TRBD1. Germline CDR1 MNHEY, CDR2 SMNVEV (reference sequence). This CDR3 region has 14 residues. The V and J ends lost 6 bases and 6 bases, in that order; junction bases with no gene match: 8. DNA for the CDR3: TGTGCCAGCAGACGGGACAGGGCGAGCTCTGAAGCTTTCTTT. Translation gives CASRRDRASSEAFF.

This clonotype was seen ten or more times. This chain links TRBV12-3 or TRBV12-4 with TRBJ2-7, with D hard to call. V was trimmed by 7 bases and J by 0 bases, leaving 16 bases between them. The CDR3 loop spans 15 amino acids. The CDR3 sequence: CASTSDSKSSYEQYF. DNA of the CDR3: TGTGCCAGCACCTCTGACTCGAAGAGCTCCTACGAGCAGTACTTC.

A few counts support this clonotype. The CDR3 loop is CASSGGTTDDEQYF. CDR3 nucleotides: TGCGCCAGCAGCGGCGGGACTACCGACGACGAGCAGTACTTC. The chain employs TRBV5-1 and TRBJ2-7; 7 bases agree with TRBD2. After removal of 4 bases from V and 5 bases from J, the junction contained 9 bases not matched to a gene. The germline V gene has CDR1 SGHRS and CDR2 YFSETQ. This CDR3 has 14 residues.

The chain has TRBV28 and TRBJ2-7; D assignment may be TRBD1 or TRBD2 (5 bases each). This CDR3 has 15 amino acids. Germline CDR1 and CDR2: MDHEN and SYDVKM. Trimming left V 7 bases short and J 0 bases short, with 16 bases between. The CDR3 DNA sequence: TGTGCCAGCAAAGAGGTGCCAGGGACCTCCTACGAGCAGTACTTC. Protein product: CASKEVPGTSYEQYF.